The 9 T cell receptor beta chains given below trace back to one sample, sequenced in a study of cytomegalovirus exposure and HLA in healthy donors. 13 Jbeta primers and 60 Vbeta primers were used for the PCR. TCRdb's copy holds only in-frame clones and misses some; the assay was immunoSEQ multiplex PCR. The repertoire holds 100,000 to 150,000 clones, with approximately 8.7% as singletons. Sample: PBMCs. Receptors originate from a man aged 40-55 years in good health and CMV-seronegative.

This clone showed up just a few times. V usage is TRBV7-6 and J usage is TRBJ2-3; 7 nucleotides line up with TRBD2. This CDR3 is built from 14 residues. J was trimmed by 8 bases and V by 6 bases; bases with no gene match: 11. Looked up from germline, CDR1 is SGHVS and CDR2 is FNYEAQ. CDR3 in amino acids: CASSPGTTPSTQYF. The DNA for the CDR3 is TGTGCCAGCAGTCCCGGGACTACCCCGAGTACGCAGTATTTT.

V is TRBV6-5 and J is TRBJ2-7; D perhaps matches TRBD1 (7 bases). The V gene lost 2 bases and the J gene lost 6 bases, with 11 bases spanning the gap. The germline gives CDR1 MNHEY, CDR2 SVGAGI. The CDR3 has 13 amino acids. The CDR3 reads CASSYRGTVEQYF. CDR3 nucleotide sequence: TGTGCCAGCAGTTACCGCGGGACAGTCGAGCAGTACTTC.

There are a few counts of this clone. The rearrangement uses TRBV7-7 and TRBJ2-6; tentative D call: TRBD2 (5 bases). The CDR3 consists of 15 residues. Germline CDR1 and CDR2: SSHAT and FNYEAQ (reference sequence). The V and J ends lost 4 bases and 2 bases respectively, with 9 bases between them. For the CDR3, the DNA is TGTGCCAGCAGCTCGGGGAGCCCTGGGGCCAACGTCCTGACTTTC. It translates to CASSSGSPGANVLTF.

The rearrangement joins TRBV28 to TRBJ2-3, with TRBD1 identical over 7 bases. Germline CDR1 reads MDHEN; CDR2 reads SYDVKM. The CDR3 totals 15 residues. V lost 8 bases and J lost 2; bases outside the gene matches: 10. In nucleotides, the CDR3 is TGTGCCAGCGAGCAGGGGGACATCTCCACAGATACGCAGTATTTT. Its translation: CASEQGDISTDTQYF.

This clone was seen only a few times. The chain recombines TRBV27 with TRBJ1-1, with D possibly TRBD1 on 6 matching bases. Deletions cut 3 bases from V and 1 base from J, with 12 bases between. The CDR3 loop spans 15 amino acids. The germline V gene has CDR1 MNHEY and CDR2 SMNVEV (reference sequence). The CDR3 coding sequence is TGTGCCAGCAGTTTTTGGCAGGGGCCGAACACTGAAGCTTTCTTT. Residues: CASSFWQGPNTEAFF.

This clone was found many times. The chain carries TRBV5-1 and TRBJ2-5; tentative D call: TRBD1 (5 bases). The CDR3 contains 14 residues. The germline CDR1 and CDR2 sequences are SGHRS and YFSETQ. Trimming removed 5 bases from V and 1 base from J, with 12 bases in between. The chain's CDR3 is CASRLTDLQETQYF. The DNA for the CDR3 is TGCGCCAGCAGGTTGACAGACCTCCAAGAGACCCAGTACTTC. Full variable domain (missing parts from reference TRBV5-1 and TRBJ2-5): KAGVTQTPRYLIKTRGQQVTLSCSPISGHRSVSWYQQTPGQGLQFLFEYFSETQRNKGNFPGRFSGRQFSNSRSEMNVSTLELGDSALYLCASRLTDLQETQYFGPGTRLLVL.

The CDR3 DNA reads as TGTGCCAGCAGTTCGGGGGCGAACACCGGGGAGCTGTTTTTT. Its protein is CASSSGANTGELFF. V is TRBV28 and J is TRBJ2-2; possible D gene TRBD2, 6 bases. Germline assignment: CDR1 MDHEN and CDR2 SYDVKM. Trimming pared 4 bases from V and 0 bases from J, leaving 6 bases between. The CDR3 contains 14 residues.

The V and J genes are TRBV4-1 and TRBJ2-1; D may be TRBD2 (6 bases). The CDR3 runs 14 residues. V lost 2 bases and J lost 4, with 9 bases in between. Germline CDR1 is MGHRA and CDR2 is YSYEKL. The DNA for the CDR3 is TGCGCCAGCAGCCAACCCGGGGGATACAATGAGCAGTTCTTC. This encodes CASSQPGGYNEQFF.

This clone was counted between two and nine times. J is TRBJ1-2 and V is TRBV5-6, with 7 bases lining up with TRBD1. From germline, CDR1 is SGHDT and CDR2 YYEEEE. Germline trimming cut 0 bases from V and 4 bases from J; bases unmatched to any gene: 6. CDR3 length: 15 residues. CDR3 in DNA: TGTGCCAGCAGCTTGGGGGGGACAGCACTCTATGGCTACACCTTC. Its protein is CASSLGGTALYGYTF.